The 8 T cell receptor beta chains presented below share a single source sample, sequenced in a study of tumor-infiltrating lymphocytes in primary liver carcinoma. TCR beta cDNA was reverse-transcribed from roughly 520 ng of total RNA. The reaction used a constant-region primer and ProtoScript II reverse transcriptase. Three rounds of nested multiplex PCR with slightly modified ARM-PCR produced TCR beta libraries. Running 9 to 10 cycles apiece, the first two PCR rounds relied on TRBV1-TRBV30 forward primers together with a C-beta reverse primer. MiXCR, applied by TCRdb to the multiplex PCR reads, yields one record per CDR3 protein. The table lists 90,000 to 100,000 distinct CDR3 sequences, 55% to 75% of them singletons. For each extraction, RNA and DNA were obtained together from approximately 20-30 mg of unsorted bulk tissue. The specimen was liver tumor tissue from sampling region 5. Subset in this sample: tumor region T5, tumor centre. The receptors were sampled from a woman aged 60-75 years with primary liver carcinoma and hepatitis B virus infection.

This clonotype was seen just once. An end of the junction differs from the germline gene, which may be a read error. The genes are TRBV12-3 or TRBV12-4 and TRBJ2-3; TRBD1 might be the D (5 bases). The CDR3 has 14 residues. CDR3 loop: CAISPGQGAETHYF. DNA of the CDR3: TGTGCCATCAGTCCCGGACAAGGCGCAGAAACGCACTATTTT.

Remarks on this clonotype: Germline is not matched at one junction end, which may reflect a read error. The chain couples TRBV12-3 or TRBV12-4 to TRBJ2-1, with D tentatively TRBD2 (6 bases). This CDR3 is built from 14 residues. CDR3 nucleotide sequence: TGTGCCAGCTGTCTCGGCGGGACCGACAATGAGCATTTCTTC. Encoded protein: CASCLGGTDNEHFF.

This chain connects TRBV5-5 to TRBJ1-2; D unclear. The V gene lost 0 bases and the J gene lost 4 bases, with 10 bases spanning the gap. This CDR3 comprises 14 residues. The germline CDR1 and CDR2 sequences are SGHKS and YYEKEE (reference sequence). The CDR3 nucleotides read TGTGCCAGCAGCTTGGGGACTAAAATCTATGGCTACACCTTC. Translated: CASSLGTKIYGYTF.

As to this clonotype: Lacking the conserved final phenylalanine or tryptophan, this CDR3 likely reflects a read error. Because the CDR3's place on the DNA is in doubt, the DNA is left out and the CDR3 is given as listed by TCRdb. The chain combines TRBV6-1 with TRBJ2-1; TRBD2 reflects the table's D call only, with no check against the DNA. The germline CDR1 and CDR2 sequences are MNHNS and SASEGT. The CDR3 is 15 amino acids in total, end residues counted. The CDR3 here is CASPPTGRRVLEQSL.

This clonotype was counted many times. This chain uses TRBV30 with TRBJ1-2; no reliable D call. In germline, CDR1 is GTSNPN, CDR2 SVGIG (reference sequence). The CDR3 is 12 residues long. Trimming shortened V by 1 base and J by 3 bases, and 6 bases separated the two germline ends. The CDR3 DNA follows: TGTGCCTGGAGTGACGCTGACTATGGCTACACCTTC. It codes for CAWSDADYGYTF.

Worth noting for this clonotype: One end of the junction fails to match germline, which may point to a read error. The chain couples TRBV12-5 to TRBJ2-4, with D perhaps given as TRBD1 or TRBD2 (6 bases each). CDR1 LGHNT and CDR2 FRNRAP come from the germline V gene. The CDR3 spans 17 residues. The CDR3 DNA sequence: TGTGCTAGTGGTTTGATACTGGGGGGCTCGGCCAAAAACATTCGGTACTTC. Amino acids: CASGLILGGSAKNIRYF.

A few counts support this clonotype. V is TRBV29-1 and J is TRBJ1-5; 9 nucleotides agree with TRBD1. The CDR3 has 13 residues. Germline-derived CDR1 and CDR2 are SQVTM and ANQGSEA. CDR3: CGATQGANQPQHF. The DNA of the CDR3 is TGCGGCGCTACACAGGGGGCGAATCAGCCCCAGCATTTT.

This clonotype was detected ten times or more. The V gene is TRBV28, the J gene TRBJ1-6; 8 nucleotides line up with TRBD1. After removal of 9 bases from V and 2 bases from J, the junction contained 3 bases not matched to a gene. This CDR3 has 14 residues. The germline V gene encodes CDR1 MDHEN and CDR2 SYDVKM. The CDR3 DNA reads TGTGCCAGTATACAGGGGGCCTATAATTCACCCCTCCACTTT. Protein product: CASIQGAYNSPLHF.